The TCR beta chain under discussion was sequenced for a study of T cells after yellow fever vaccination. About the research overall: Preparation used SMART-Seq v4 Ultra Low Input for the low-cell-number fractions.

UMIs and a universal primer site were added when TCR cDNA was made by 5'RACE template switching. TCRdb called the 5' RACE reads again in MiXCR, with one record for every CDR3 protein. The sample records approximately 120,000 distinct CDR3 sequences, roughly 15% being singletons. A note on this clonotype: Its antigen is not identified.

Study-level findings and limits: Reappearance after the booster was seen for most primary-vaccination clones, at 95% to 97% CD4 and 75% to 90% CD8. There was a small share of clonotypes that showed up in both the CD4 and CD8 compartments.

The CDR3 totals 13 residues. CDR1 MNHEY and CDR2 SMNVEV come from the germline V gene (reference sequence). V gave up 3 bases and J gave up 7 bases; unmatched junction bases: 3. The J gene is TRBJ2-5, the V gene TRBV27; 9 bases are a match to TRBD1. The clonotype comes from a man aged 18 to 30 who received the YFV17D yellow fever vaccine. The sample in question was CD8+ T cells sorted from PBMCs, obtained 5 days after the yellow fever booster vaccination. CDR3 DNA sequence: TGTGCCAGCAGTTTCATGGACAGGGGGACCCAGTACTTC. Translating gives CASSFMDRGTQYF.